This T cell receptor beta chain was found in a study of cytomegalovirus exposure and HLA in healthy donors. Whole-study findings and limits: Subsequent analysis revealed that first-cohort TCR clusters tended to co-occur in the 110 or so validation repertoires. Reports described diagnosis of cytomegalovirus status by the classifier as highly specific and sensitive. While the bulk of TCR sequences proved rare, some public TCRs turned up in many donors.

Using immunoSEQ multiplex PCR, the repertoire was profiled, and TCRdb retains in-frame clones only, with some absent. The sample contains some 100,000 clones, around nine tenths of which appear only once. V gave up 3 bases and J gave up 0 bases; unmatched junction bases: 4. In germline, CDR1 is SEHNR, CDR2 FQNEAQ (reference sequence). The CDR3 loop spans 15 amino acids. A note on this clone: Its specificity is not known.

The genes are TRBV7-9 and TRBJ1-1, with 7 bases aligning to TRBD1. The sequencing sample was made of PBMCs. The origin of this receptor is a man between 18 and 35 years old in good health and CMV-seropositive. CDR3 sequence reads: CASSFRDSMNTEAFF. The CDR3 nucleotides are TGTGCCAGCAGCTTTCGGGACAGCATGAACACTGAAGCTTTCTTT.